Listed here is a single T cell receptor beta chain. No antigen is known for it. These data are taken from a study of cytotoxic CD8 clonotypes in ibrutinib-treated CLL. V dropped 5 bases and J dropped 2 bases, with 14 bases sitting between them. Germline V gene data show CDR1 as SGHTA and CDR2 as FQGNSA. The CDR3 runs 15 residues. Sequencing used immunoSEQ multiplex PCR; TCRdb keeps in-frame clones, though not all of them. The repertoire holds about 130,000 clones, with roughly 85% as singletons. The study, taken as a whole, reports: Baseline values of clonality outstripped age-matched healthy donors and followed circulating CD8+ T-cell counts. Patients with sustained remission and those progressing were sampled at differing times.

V usage is TRBV7-2 and J usage is TRBJ2-3; tentative D call: TRBD2 (6 bases). Sequenced material: PBMCs, taken after 24 months of ibrutinib treatment. The TCR sequence derives from a human donor with chronic lymphocytic leukemia. As DNA, the CDR3 is TGTGCCAGCAGCCCAAGGCGGGGCCACACAGATACGCAGTATTTT. Translated, it gives CASSPRRGHTDTQYF.